Sequencing of this TCR beta chain was carried out in a study of T cells in Graves' hyperthyroidism and ophthalmopathy. RNA transcripts yielded amplified TCR beta CDR3 regions. The study used the HTBI primer set for a first-round RT-PCR of the TCR CDR3. A single record per CDR3 protein comes from TCRdb applying MiXCR to the multiplex PCR reads. The top ten clones hold around 23% of a sample with roughly 350,000 distinct CDR3 sequences, 11% to 15% of them seen once. This clonotype was seen at least ten times. Its cognate antigen is unknown. Hyperthyroidism patients were newly diagnosed, had disease duration under 2 months, and were aged 18 to 65 years. The PBMCs studied were ones that came from 8.5 to 10 ml fresh peripheral blood. General study points: Ophthalmopathy and stable hyperthyroidism were separated by a 13 V-J model. Most clonotypes expanded in thyroid above 0.001 were likewise present in blood.

Germline V lookup: CDR1 SGHTA, CDR2 FQGNSA. The J segment lost 4 bases and the V segment lost 2 bases, leaving 2 bases of the junction unmatched. This CDR3 has 14 residues. This clonotype was sampled from a woman younger than 45 with Graves' hyperthyroidism. Sequenced: blood. The chain links TRBV7-2 to TRBJ2-5; 9 bases map to TRBD1. CDR3 coding DNA: TGTGCCAGCAGCTTAACAGGGGGCGCAGAGACCCAGTACTTC. Translation: CASSLTGGAETQYF.